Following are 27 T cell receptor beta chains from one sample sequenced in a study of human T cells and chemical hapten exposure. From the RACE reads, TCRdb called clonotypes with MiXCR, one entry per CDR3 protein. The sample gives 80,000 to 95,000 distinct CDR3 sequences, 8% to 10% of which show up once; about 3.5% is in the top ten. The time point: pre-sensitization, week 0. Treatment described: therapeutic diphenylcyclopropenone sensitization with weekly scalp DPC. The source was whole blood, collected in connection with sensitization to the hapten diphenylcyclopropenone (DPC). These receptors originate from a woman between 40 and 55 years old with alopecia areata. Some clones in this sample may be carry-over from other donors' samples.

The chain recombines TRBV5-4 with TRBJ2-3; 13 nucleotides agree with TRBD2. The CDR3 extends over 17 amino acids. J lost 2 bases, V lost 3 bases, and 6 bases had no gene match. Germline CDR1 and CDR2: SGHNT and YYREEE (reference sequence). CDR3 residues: CASSSRLAGGSTDTQYF. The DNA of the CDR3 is TGTGCCAGCAGCTCCAGACTAGCGGGGGGCTCCACAGATACGCAGTATTTT.

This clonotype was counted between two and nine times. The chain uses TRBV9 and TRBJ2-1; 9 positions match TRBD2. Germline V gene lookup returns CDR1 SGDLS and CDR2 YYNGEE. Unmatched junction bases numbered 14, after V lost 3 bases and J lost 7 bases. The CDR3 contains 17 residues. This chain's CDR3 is CASSDARLAALKNEQFF. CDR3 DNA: TGTGCCAGCAGCGACGCAAGACTAGCGGCCTTGAAGAATGAGCAGTTCTTC. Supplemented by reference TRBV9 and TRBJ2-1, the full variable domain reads DSGVTQTPKHLITATGQRVTLRCSPRSGDLSVYWYQQSLDQGLQFLIQYYNGEERAKGNILERFSAQQFPDLHSELNLSSLELGDSALYFCASSDARLAALKNEQFFGPGTRLTVL.

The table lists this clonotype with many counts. The CDR3 here is CASSQGMSYNSPLHF. DNA for the CDR3: TGTGCCAGCAGCCAGGGGATGTCCTATAATTCACCCCTCCACTTT. The V gene is TRBV14, the J gene TRBJ1-6; D unclear. Trimming removed 3 bases from V and 1 base from J, with 7 bases in between. The CDR3 spans 15 residues. CDR1 and CDR2 (germline): SGHDN, FVKESK.

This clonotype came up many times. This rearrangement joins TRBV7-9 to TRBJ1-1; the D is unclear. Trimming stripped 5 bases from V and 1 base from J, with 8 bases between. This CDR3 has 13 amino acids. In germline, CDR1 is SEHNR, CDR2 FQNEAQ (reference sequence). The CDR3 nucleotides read TGTGCCAGCAGCCCCCCGTCGAACACTGAAGCTTTCTTT. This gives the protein CASSPPSNTEAFF.

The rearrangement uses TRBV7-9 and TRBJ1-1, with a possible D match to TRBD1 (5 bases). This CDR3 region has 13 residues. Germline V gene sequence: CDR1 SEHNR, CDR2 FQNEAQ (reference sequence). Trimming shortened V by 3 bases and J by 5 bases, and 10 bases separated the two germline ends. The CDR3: CASSFGTGTEAFF. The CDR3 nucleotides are TGTGCCAGCAGCTTCGGGACGGGGACTGAAGCTTTCTTT.

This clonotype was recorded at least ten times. CDR3 nucleotides: TGTGCCAGCAGGGCCGGGGGGGCCTGGGATACGCAGTATTTT. Translated: CASRAGGAWDTQYF. This chain joins TRBV12-3 or TRBV12-4 and TRBJ2-3, with 8 bases identical to TRBD2. The CDR3 runs 14 residues. The V segment lost 6 bases and the J segment 6 bases; nucleotides outside the gene matches: 8.

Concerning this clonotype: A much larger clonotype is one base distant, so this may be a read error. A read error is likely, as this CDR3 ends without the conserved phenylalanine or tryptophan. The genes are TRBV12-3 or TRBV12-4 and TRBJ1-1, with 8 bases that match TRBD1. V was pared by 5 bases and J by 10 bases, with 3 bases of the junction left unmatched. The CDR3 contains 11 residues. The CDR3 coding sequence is TGTGCCAGCAGTCCCGGACAGGGAGCTTTCTAT. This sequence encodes CASSPGQGAFY.

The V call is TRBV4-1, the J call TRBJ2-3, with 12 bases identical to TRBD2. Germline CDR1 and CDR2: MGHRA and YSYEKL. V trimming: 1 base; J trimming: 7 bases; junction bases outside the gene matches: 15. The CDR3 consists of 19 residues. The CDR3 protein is CASSQGRGVLAGGLNTQYF. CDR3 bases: TGCGCCAGCAGCCAAGGGAGGGGCGTCCTAGCGGGGGGGCTCAATACGCAGTATTTT.

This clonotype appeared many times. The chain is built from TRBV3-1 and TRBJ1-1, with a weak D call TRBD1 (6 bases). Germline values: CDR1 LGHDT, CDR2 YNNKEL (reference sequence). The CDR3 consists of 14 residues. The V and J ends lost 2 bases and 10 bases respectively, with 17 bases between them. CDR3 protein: CASSQNAGTSGAFF. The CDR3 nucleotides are TGTGCCAGCAGCCAAAACGCCGGGACATCAGGAGCTTTCTTT.

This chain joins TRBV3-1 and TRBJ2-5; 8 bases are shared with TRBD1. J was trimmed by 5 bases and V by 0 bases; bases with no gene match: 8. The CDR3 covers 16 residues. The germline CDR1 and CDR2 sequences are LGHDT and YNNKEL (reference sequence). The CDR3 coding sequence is TGTGCCAGCAGCCAAGAAGGTGGCAGGGGGCGCGAGACCCAGTACTTC. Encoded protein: CASSQEGGRGRETQYF.

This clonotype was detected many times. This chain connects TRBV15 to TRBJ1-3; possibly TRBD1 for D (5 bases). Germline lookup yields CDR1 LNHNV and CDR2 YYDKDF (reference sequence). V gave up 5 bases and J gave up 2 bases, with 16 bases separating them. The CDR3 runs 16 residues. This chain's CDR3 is CATSRQGSSAGNTIYF. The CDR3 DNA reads TGTGCCACCAGCCGTCAGGGCAGTAGTGCTGGAAACACCATATATTTT. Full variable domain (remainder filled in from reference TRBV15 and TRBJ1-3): DAMVIQNPRYQVTQFGKPVTLSCSQTLNHNVMYWYQQKSSQAPKLLFHYYDKDFNNEADTPDNFQSRRPNTSFCFLDIRSPGLGDTAMYLCATSRQGSSAGNTIYFGEGSWLTVV.

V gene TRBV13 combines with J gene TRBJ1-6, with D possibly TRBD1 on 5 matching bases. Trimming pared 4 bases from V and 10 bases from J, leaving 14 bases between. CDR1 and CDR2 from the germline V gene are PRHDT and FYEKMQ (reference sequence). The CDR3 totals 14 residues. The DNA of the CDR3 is TGTGCCAGCAGCTCGGTGACAGAATGGTCACCCCTCCACTTT. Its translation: CASSSVTEWSPLHF.

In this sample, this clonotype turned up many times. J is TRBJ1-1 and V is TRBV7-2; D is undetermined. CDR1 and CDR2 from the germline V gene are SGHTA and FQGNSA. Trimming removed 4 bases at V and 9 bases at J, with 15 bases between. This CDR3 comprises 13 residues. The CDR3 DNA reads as TGTGCCAGCAGCTCCGTTAGCTCAAGCCAAGCTTTCTTT. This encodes CASSSVSSSQAFF.

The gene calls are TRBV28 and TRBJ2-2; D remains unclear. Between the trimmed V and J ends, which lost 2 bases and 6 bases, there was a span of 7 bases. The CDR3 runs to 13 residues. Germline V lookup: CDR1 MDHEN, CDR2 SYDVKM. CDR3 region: CASSLGPPGELFF. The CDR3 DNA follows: TGTGCCAGCAGTTTAGGTCCCCCCGGGGAGCTGTTTTTT.

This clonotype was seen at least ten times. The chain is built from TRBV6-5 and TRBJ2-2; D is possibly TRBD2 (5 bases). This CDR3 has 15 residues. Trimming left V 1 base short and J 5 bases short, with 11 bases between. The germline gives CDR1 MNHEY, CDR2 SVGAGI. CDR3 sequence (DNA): TGTGCCAGCAGTTACTGGAACCCGGGGACCGGGGAGCTGTTTTTT. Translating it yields CASSYWNPGTGELFF.

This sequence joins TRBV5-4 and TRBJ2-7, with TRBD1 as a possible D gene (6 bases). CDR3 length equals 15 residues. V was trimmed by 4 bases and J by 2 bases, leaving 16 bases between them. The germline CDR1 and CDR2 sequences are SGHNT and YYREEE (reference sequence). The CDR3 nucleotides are TGTGCCAGCAGCGCGGCCCTACAGGGTCCCTACGAGCAGTACTTC. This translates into CASSAALQGPYEQYF.

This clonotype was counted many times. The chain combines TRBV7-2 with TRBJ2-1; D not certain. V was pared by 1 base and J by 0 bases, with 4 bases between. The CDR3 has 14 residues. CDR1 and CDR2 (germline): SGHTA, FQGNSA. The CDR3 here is CASSLDYSYNEQFF. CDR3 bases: TGTGCCAGCAGCTTAGACTACTCCTACAATGAGCAGTTCTTC.

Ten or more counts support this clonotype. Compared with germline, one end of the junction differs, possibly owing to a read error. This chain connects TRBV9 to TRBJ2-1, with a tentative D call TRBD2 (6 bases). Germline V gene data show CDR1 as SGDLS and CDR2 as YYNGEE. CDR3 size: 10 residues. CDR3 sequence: CASSGNEQFF. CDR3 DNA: TGTGCCAGTAGCGGCAATGAGCAGTTCTTC.

The DNA for the CDR3 is TGTGCAAGTCGGCCCGAGGTACGGGGGAGACGCTTTTATGGCTACACCTTC. It translates to CASRPEVRGRRFYGYTF. This chain links TRBV12-2 with TRBJ1-2; TRBD1, the table's D call, was not compared with the DNA. TRBV12-2 is marked as a pseudogene. CDR3 size: 17 residues.

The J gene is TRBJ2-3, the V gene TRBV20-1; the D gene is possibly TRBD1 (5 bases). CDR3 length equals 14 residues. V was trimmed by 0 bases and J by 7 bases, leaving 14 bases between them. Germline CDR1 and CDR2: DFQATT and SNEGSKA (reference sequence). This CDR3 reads CSARDETARHTQYF. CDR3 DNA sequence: TGCAGTGCTAGAGATGAGACAGCCAGACATACGCAGTATTTT.

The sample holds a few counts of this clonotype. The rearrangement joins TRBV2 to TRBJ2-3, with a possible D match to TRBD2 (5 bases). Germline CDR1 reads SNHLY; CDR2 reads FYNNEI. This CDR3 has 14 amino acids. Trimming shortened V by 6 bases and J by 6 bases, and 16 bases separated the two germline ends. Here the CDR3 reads CASSTGSGGDTQYF. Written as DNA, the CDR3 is TGTGCCAGCAGCACCGGGTCCGGAGGTGATACGCAGTATTTT.

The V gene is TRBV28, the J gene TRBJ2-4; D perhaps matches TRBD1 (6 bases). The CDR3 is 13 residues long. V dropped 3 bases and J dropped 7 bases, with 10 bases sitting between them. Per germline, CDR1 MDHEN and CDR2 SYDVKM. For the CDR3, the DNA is TGTGCCAGCAGTTTGCAGGGGCCTAACATTCAGTACTTC. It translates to CASSLQGPNIQYF. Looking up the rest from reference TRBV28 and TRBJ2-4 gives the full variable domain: DVKVTQSSRYLVKRTGEKVFLECVQDMDHENMFWYRQDPGLGLRLIYFSYDVKMKEKGDIPEGYSVSREKKERFSLILESASTNQTSMYLCASSLQGPNIQYFGAGTRLSVL.

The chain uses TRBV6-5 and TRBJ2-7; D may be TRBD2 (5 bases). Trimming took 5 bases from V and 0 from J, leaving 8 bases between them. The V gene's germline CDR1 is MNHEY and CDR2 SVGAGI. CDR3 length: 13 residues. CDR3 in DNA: TGTGCCAGCAGTACGGGGAGCTCCTACGAGCAGTACTTC. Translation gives CASSTGSSYEQYF.

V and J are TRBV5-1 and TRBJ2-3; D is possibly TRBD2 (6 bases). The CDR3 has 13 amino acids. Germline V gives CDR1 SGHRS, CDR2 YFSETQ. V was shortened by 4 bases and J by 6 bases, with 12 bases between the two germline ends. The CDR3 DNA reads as TGCGCCAGCAGCCCAGCCCTAGCGGATACGCAGTATTTT. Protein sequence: CASSPALADTQYF.

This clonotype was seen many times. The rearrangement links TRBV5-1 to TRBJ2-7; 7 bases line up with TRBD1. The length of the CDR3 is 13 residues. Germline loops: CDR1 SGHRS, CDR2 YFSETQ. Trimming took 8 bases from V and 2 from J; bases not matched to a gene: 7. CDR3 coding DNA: TGCGCCAGTACAGGGGCCGCGCCCTACGAGCAGTACTTC. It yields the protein CASTGAAPYEQYF.

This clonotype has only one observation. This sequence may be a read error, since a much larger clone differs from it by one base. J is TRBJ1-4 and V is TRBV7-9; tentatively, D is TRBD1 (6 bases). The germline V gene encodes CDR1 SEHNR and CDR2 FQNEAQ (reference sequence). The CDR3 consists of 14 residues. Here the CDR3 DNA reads TGTGTCAGCAGCTTAAGAACAGGGAACGAAAAACTGTTTTTT. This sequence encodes CVSSLRTGNEKLFF.

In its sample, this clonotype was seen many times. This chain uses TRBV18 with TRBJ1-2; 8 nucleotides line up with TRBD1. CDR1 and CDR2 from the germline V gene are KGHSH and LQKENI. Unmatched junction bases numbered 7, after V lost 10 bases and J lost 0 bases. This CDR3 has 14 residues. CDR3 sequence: CAIRGPLPNYGYTF. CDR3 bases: TGTGCCATCAGGGGGCCACTTCCTAACTATGGCTACACCTTC.